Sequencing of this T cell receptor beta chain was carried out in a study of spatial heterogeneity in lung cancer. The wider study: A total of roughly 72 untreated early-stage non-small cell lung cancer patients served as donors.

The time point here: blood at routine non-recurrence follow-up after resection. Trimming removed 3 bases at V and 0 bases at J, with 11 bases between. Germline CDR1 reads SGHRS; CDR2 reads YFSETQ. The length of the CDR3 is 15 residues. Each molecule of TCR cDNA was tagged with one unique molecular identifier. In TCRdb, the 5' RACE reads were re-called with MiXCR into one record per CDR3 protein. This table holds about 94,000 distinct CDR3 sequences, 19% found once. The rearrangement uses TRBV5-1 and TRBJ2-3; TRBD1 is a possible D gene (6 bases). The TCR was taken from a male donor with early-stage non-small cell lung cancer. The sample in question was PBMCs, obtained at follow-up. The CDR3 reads CASSSSGDSTDTQYF. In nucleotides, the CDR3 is TGCGCCAGCAGCTCCTCAGGGGATAGCACAGATACGCAGTATTTT.